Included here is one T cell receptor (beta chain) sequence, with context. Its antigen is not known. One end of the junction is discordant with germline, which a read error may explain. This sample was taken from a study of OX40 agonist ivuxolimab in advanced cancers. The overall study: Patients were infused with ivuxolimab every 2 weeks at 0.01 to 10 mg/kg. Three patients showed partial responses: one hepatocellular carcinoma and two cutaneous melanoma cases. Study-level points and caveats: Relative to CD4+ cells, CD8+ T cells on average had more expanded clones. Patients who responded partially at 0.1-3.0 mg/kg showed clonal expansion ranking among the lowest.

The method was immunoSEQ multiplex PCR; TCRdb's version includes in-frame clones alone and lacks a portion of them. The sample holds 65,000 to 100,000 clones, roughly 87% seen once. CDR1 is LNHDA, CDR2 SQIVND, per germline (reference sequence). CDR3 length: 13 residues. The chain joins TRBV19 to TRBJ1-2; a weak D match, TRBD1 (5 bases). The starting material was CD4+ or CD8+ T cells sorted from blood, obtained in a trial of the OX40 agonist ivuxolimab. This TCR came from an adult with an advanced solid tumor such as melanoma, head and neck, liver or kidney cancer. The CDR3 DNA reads TGTGCCAGTAGTATAGAAGGGGTCGCTGGCCACACCTTC. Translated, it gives CASSIEGVAGHTF.